The rows below give T cell receptor beta chains drawn from one sample of a study of CD8 T cells in cerebrospinal fluid in Alzheimer's disease. Reprocessing the 10x single-cell sequencing reads, TCRdb reports a single entry for every CDR3 protein and omits DNA. The specimen's table records around 1,100 distinct CDR3 sequences. The source material was cerebrospinal fluid. Receptor source: a human donor in good health. The CDR3 runs from the conserved cysteine through the conserved F or W. The order of the fields is V gene, clone size, J gene, CDR3 protein. Rows may omit the clone size; those that give it use once, few, many or a size class.

TRBV5-1	large	TRBJ2-1	CASSLGTSGSPEQFF
TRBV2	-	TRBJ2-1	CASSGTGRRGEQFF
TRBV7-9	large	TRBJ1-2	CASSSTGTAHGYTF
TRBV7-2	medium-sized	TRBJ1-3	CASSLDRGNTIYF
TRBV4-1	medium-sized	TRBJ2-1	CATSTGVVSYNEQFF
TRBV12-5	medium-sized	TRBJ2-7	CATLPGQGTPYEQYF
TRBV7-2	large	TRBJ2-5	CASSFPGLAGGRETQYF
TRBV28	medium-sized	TRBJ1-1	CASSSSFGQEAFF
TRBV7-3	medium-sized	TRBJ1-4	CASSLPKGTNEKLFF
TRBV7-9	large	TRBJ2-7	CASSLTTSGSYEQYF
TRBV27	medium-sized	TRBJ2-3	CASSFKTGATDTQYF
TRBV6-5	large	TRBJ2-5	CASSQRGQGKETQYF
TRBV21-1	medium-sized	TRBJ2-1	CASSKPASYNEQFF
TRBV11-3	medium-sized	TRBJ2-7	CASSSRTGLSSYEQYF
TRBV12-3/TRBV12-4	-	TRBJ1-3	CASSYGIGNTIYF
TRBV28	medium-sized	TRBJ1-6	CASSTHGRNNSPLHF
TRBV5-5	medium-sized	TRBJ1-5	CASSFGPGNQPQHF
TRBV7-9	medium-sized	TRBJ2-2	CASSLRAGQVTGELFF
TRBV7-8	medium-sized	TRBJ1-4	CASSLLAGQGWKLFF
TRBV18	medium-sized	TRBJ2-2	CASSPNGQGSMTGELFF
TRBV2	medium-sized	TRBJ2-7	CASSDFGGLQPGEQYF
TRBV5-5	medium-sized	TRBJ2-7	CASSHSTGGYEQYF
TRBV19	-	TRBJ1-6	CASTPGTGGLGGNSPLHF